This record looks at one TCR beta chain sequence and its context. Trimming removed 1 base from V and 5 bases from J; junction bases left unmatched: 8. This CDR3 region has 16 residues. Germline CDR1 is MNHEY and CDR2 is SMNVEV (reference sequence). Original processing notes: Estimates of nucleated cell counts were drawn from the amplification of reference gene primers. Only in-frame clones appear in the TCRdb table, and some are missing; sequencing was by immunoSEQ multiplex PCR. V and J calls plus clone size are reproduced from that table; the DNA served to infer D and trimming. The data contain under 200,000 clones, roughly nine tenths of them seen just once; the ten biggest clones take up 0.45% to 0.65%. These data originate in a study of blood T cell repertoires in COVID-19. Background on the study: Spain, Italy and the United States supplied samples that represented acute and convalescent COVID-19. PBMCs, B-cell-depleted T cells, or T cells provided the cDNA or gDNA that made up the material.

This chain connects TRBV27 to TRBJ2-7; 10 nucleotides agree with TRBD2. The clonotype was recovered from a man aged 50-59 years with acute or convalescent COVID-19. Sequencing was done on a sample of peripheral blood. The CDR3 sequence is CASSLLSGRASNEQYF. Written as DNA, the CDR3 is TGTGCCAGCAGTTTATTGAGCGGGAGGGCCTCTAACGAGCAGTACTTC.